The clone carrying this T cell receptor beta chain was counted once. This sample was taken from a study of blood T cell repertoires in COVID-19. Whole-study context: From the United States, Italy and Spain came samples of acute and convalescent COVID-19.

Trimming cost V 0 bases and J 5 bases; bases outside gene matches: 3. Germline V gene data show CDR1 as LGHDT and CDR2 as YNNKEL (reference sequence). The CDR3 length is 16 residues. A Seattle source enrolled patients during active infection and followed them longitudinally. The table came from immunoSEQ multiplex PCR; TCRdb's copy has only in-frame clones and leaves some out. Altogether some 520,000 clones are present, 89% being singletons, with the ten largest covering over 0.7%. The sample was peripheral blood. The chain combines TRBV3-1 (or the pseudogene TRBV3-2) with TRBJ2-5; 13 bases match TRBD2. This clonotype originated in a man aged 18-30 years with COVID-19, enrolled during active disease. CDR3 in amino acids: CASSQDELAGGETQYF. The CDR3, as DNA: TGTGCCAGCAGCCAAGATGAACTAGCGGGAGGGGAGACCCAGTACTTC.